This T cell receptor (beta chain) was recovered during a study of blood T cell repertoires in COVID-19. Data came from immunoSEQ multiplex PCR; TCRdb stores just in-frame clones and leaves some out. The sample includes 180,000 or so clones, over 75% of them seen just once. CDR1 LNHDA and CDR2 SQIVND come from the germline V gene (reference sequence). The length of the CDR3 is 11 residues. V shed 4 bases and J shed 3 bases, with 4 bases lying between them. This chain uses TRBV19 with TRBJ2-7; D ambiguous. The sample consisted of peripheral blood. The source of this sequence is a man aged 45-65 years who had recovered from COVID-19. The CDR3 nucleotides are TGTGCCAGTAGTACCTACTACGAGCAGTACTTC. Translated, it gives CASSTYYEQYF. Full variable domain (remainder filled in from reference TRBV19 and TRBJ2-7): DGGITQSPKYLFRKEGQNVTLSCEQNLNHDAMYWYRQDPGQGLRLIYYSQIVNDFQKGDIAEGYSVSREKKESFPLTVTSAQKNPTAFYLCASSTYYEQYFGPGTRLTVT.